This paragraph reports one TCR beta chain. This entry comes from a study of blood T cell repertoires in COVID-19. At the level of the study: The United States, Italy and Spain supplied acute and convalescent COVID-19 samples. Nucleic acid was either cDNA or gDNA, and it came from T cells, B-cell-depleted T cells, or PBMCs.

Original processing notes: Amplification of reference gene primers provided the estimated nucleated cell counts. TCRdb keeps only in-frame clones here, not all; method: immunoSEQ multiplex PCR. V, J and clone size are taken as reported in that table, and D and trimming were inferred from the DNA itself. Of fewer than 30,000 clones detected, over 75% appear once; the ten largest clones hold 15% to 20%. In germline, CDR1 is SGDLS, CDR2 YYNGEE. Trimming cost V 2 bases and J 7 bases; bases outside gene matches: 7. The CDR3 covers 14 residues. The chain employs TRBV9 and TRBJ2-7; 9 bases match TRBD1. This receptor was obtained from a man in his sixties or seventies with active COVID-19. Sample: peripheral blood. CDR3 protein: CASSVKTGGREQYF. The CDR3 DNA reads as TGTGCCAGCAGCGTTAAAACAGGGGGCAGGGAGCAGTACTTC. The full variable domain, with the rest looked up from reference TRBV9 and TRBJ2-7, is DSGVTQTPKHLITATGQRVTLRCSPRSGDLSVYWYQQSLDQGLQFLIQYYNGEERAKGNILERFSAQQFPDLHSELNLSSLELGDSALYFCASSVKTGGREQYFGPGTRLTVT.